This T cell receptor beta chain is drawn from a study of CD8+ T cells in alopecia areata. Study overall: Tofacitinib continued for 6 to 18 months and was then withheld for 6 months. Whole-study findings and limits: In scalp, tofacitinib significantly decreased clonality and expanded CD8+ clones among the top 100. Many expanded lesional clones persisted in scalp and blood during tofacitinib.

Treatment specified: oral pan-JAK inhibitor, 5-10 mg twice daily. Sorted populations comprised CD4+ and CD8+ T cells obtained from PBMCs. Reverse transcribed after extraction, RNA yielded cDNA as the sequencing template. Assay: immunoSEQ multiplex PCR; the TCRdb copy retains only in-frame clones and omits some. Here the sample spans 110,000 to 150,000 clones, roughly 52% being singletons. A word on this clone: Its matching antigen is unknown.

CDR1 is SQVTM, CDR2 ANQGSEA, per germline. The J segment lost 0 bases and the V segment lost 5 bases, leaving 7 bases of the junction unmatched. This CDR3 region has 17 residues. This chain joins TRBV29-1 and TRBJ2-6; 10 nucleotides match TRBD1. The source was CD8+ T cells sorted from blood, collected at week 4, from a patient treated with tofacitinib. The sequence came from a human donor with alopecia areata. CDR3 sequence reads: CSVLAGTGASGANVLTF. Here the CDR3 DNA reads TGCAGCGTTCTAGCCGGGACAGGGGCCTCTGGGGCCAACGTCCTGACTTTC. The full variable domain, with the rest looked up from reference TRBV29-1 and TRBJ2-6, is SAVISQKPSRDICQRGTSLTIQCQVDSQVTMMFWYRQQPGQSLTLIATANQGSEATYESGFVIDKFPISRPNLTFSTLTVSNMSPEDSSIYLCSVLAGTGASGANVLTFGAGSRLTVL.